Listed here are 22 T cell receptor beta chains from one sample, sequenced in a study of T cell responses to AZD1222 COVID-19 vaccine. Profiling relied on immunoSEQ multiplex PCR, and the TCRdb table lists in-frame clones only, not all of them. The top ten hold roughly 7.5% of the sample, which has some 92,000 clones, about 91% seen once. The material was peripheral blood, obtained on day 0 of AZD1222 vaccination. These receptors were collected from an adult in good health.

The chain employs TRBV6-5 and TRBJ1-2; 9 nucleotides align to TRBD1. Germline CDR1 and CDR2: MNHEY and SVGAGI. The CDR3 has 15 residues. V was clipped by 0 bases and J by 4 bases; unmatched bases: 3. CDR3 residues: CASSYSGTGFYGYTF. CDR3 coding DNA: TGTGCCAGCAGTTACTCGGGGACAGGGTTCTATGGCTACACCTTC.

The chain links TRBV5-1 to TRBJ2-7, with 9 nucleotides matching TRBD1. Trimming took 5 bases from V and 0 from J; bases not matched to a gene: 6. This CDR3 region has 15 residues. CDR1 is SGHRS, CDR2 YFSETQ, per germline. The CDR3 loop reads CASSRDRDPSYEQYF. The DNA for the CDR3 is TGCGCCAGCAGTCGGGACAGGGATCCCTCCTACGAGCAGTACTTC.

The rearrangement links TRBV13 to TRBJ2-7; 11 bases line up with TRBD1. The V segment lost 5 bases and the J segment 2 bases; nucleotides outside the gene matches: 5. In germline, CDR1 is PRHDT, CDR2 FYEKMQ (reference sequence). The CDR3 loop spans 15 amino acids. In DNA, the CDR3 is TGTGCCAGCAGCCAAGGGACAGGGGGAACCTACGAGCAGTACTTC. Its translation: CASSQGTGGTYEQYF.

This clone turned up a few times. The DNA of the CDR3 is TGTGCCAGCAGCTCCCCGGGACAGGTCGACACCGGGGAGCTGTTTTTT. This translates into CASSSPGQVDTGELFF. This chain joins TRBV7-3 and TRBJ2-2, with TRBD1 identical over 8 bases. The length of the CDR3 is 16 residues. The ends lost 4 bases at V and 3 bases at J; junction bases unmatched: 7. Germline V gene lookup returns CDR1 SGHTA and CDR2 FQGTGA.

J is TRBJ2-2 and V is TRBV10-2; no clear D gene. Germline CDR1 and CDR2: WSHSY and SAAADI. With 3 bases removed from V and 6 bases from J, the gap between germline ends came to 14 bases. This CDR3 has 15 residues. CDR3: CASSDLGPSAGELFF. The DNA of the CDR3 is TGCGCCAGCAGTGATTTAGGGCCGTCCGCCGGGGAGCTGTTTTTT.

The V and J genes are TRBV27 and TRBJ2-5, with D tentatively TRBD1 or TRBD2 (5 bases each). The CDR3 has 14 amino acids. The germline V gene encodes CDR1 MNHEY and CDR2 SMNVEV (reference sequence). Between the trimmed V and J ends, which lost 6 bases and 0 bases, there was a span of 11 bases. CDR3 protein: CASRRGRNQETQYF. CDR3 sequence (DNA): TGTGCCAGCAGGAGGGGCAGAAACCAAGAGACCCAGTACTTC.

J is TRBJ1-1 and V is TRBV19, with a possible D match to TRBD1 (5 bases). V lost 9 bases, J lost 1 base, and 12 bases lay in between. Germline CDR1 and CDR2: LNHDA and SQIVND (reference sequence). The CDR3 is made up of 13 amino acids. The CDR3 region is CASIRDGNTEAFF. The CDR3 DNA follows: TGTGCCAGCATCAGGGACGGGAACACTGAAGCTTTCTTT.

This clone was detected only once. The chain combines TRBV29-1 with TRBJ2-2, with TRBD2 identical over 11 bases. Germline lookup yields CDR1 SQVTM and CDR2 ANQGSEA. Unmatched junction bases numbered 5, after V lost 4 bases and J lost 1 base. The length of the CDR3 is 16 residues. The CDR3 coding sequence is TGCAGCGTTGCCCGTGGGACTAGCGGGAACACCGGGGAGCTGTTTTTT. Amino acids: CSVARGTSGNTGELFF.

V gene TRBV12-3 or TRBV12-4 combines with J gene TRBJ2-7; 7 positions match TRBD1. The trim removed 3 bases at V and 2 bases at J, leaving 1 base unmatched. CDR3 length: 13 residues. In DNA, the CDR3 is TGTGCCAGCAGTTTGACAGGGACCTACGAGCAGTACTTC. This gives the protein CASSLTGTYEQYF.

The J gene is TRBJ1-4, the V gene TRBV5-4; 7 nucleotides line up with TRBD1. Germline values: CDR1 SGHNT, CDR2 YYREEE (reference sequence). V gave up 4 bases and J gave up 0 bases; unmatched junction bases: 3. This CDR3 has 15 residues. Here the CDR3 reads CASSTTGATNEKLFF. The DNA for the CDR3 is TGTGCCAGCAGCACTACAGGGGCAACTAATGAAAAACTGTTTTTT.

The chain uses TRBV25-1 and TRBJ1-1; no clear D. The CDR3 is 14 amino acids. V was pared by 3 bases and J by 2 bases, with 10 bases between. Looked up from germline, CDR1 is MGHDK and CDR2 is SYGVNS. CDR3 protein: CASSDRSSNTEAFF. CDR3 DNA sequence: TGTGCCAGCAGTGATAGGTCCTCCAACACTGAAGCTTTCTTT.

This chain joins TRBV6-2 or TRBV6-3 and TRBJ1-2, with a weak D call TRBD1 (6 bases). The CDR3 is 17 residues long. V shed 0 bases and J shed 2 bases, with 16 bases lying between them. The germline gives CDR1 MNHEY, CDR2 SVGEGT. As DNA, the CDR3 is TGTGCCAGCAGTTACTCGATGGTCCAGGGGAGGAACTATGGCTACACCTTC. As protein: CASSYSMVQGRNYGYTF.

CDR3 residues: CASSLASPNTGELFF. CDR3 bases: TGCGCCAGCAGCCTGGCGTCACCGAACACCGGGGAGCTGTTTTTT. This chain uses TRBV5-1 with TRBJ2-2; D not certain. Germline assignment: CDR1 SGHRS and CDR2 YFSETQ. The CDR3 runs 15 residues. V shed 4 bases and J shed 0 bases, with 10 bases lying between them. Full variable domain (missing parts from reference TRBV5-1 and TRBJ2-2): KAGVTQTPRYLIKTRGQQVTLSCSPISGHRSVSWYQQTPGQGLQFLFEYFSETQRNKGNFPGRFSGRQFSNSRSEMNVSTLELGDSALYLCASSLASPNTGELFFGEGSRLTVL.

The V call is TRBV6-2 or TRBV6-3, the J call TRBJ2-3, with TRBD2 matching 10 bases. In germline, CDR1 is MNHEY, CDR2 SVGEGT. V trimming: 5 bases; J trimming: 4 bases; junction bases outside the gene matches: 6. The CDR3 loop spans 15 amino acids. CDR3 sequence reads: CASSPSGGASDTQYF. The CDR3 region has the DNA TGTGCCAGCAGTCCAAGCGGGGGGGCCTCAGATACGCAGTATTTT.

The chain employs TRBV6-6 and TRBJ1-2, with D perhaps matching TRBD1 (5 bases). The germline V gene has CDR1 MNHNY and CDR2 SVGAGI (reference sequence). Trimming took off 4 bases at V and 3 bases at J, with 18 bases between the two ends. CDR3 length: 16 residues. The CDR3 nucleotides are TGTGCCAGCAGTTCCGCCTTTGGGGGGACCTACTATGGCTACACCTTC. As protein: CASSSAFGGTYYGYTF.

V is TRBV30 and J is TRBJ1-3, with D tentatively TRBD1 (5 bases). V lost 0 bases, J lost 0 bases, and 6 bases lay in between. CDR1 is GTSNPN and CDR2 is SVGIG in the germline V gene (reference sequence). The CDR3 totals 14 residues. CDR3 in amino acids: CAWSVGGSGNTIYF. The CDR3 region has the DNA TGTGCCTGGAGTGTCGGGGGCTCTGGAAACACCATATATTTT.

The V call is TRBV6-5, the J call TRBJ2-3; D perhaps matches TRBD1 (6 bases). The germline V gene encodes CDR1 MNHEY and CDR2 SVGAGI. The length of the CDR3 is 15 residues. V gave up 10 bases and J gave up 10 bases, with 27 bases separating them. The CDR3 nucleotides are TGTGCCACCCACAACCGGGACACGAATCGAGAGCCGCAGTATTTT. Its translation is CATHNRDTNREPQYF.

The count of this clone is one. V is TRBV6-4 and J is TRBJ1-2, with 8 bases aligning to TRBD1. The CDR3 totals 18 residues. Trimming cost V 4 bases and J 7 bases; bases outside gene matches: 20. Germline V CDR1 and CDR2: MRHNA, SNTAGT. CDR3 protein: CASSAPGQDYLAGCGYTF. CDR3 DNA sequence: TGTGCCAGCAGTGCCCCGGGACAGGACTATTTGGCCGGGTGTGGCTACACCTTC.

This clone has a handful of counts. The genes are TRBV15 and TRBJ1-5; 8 bases are a match to TRBD1. J was trimmed by 2 bases and V by 2 bases; bases with no gene match: 5. CDR3 length: 16 amino acids. Germline V lookup: CDR1 LNHNV, CDR2 YYDKDF (reference sequence). CDR3 nucleotides: TGTGCCACCAGCAGACCTACAGGGGGACGCAATCAGCCCCAGCATTTT. Its translation is CATSRPTGGRNQPQHF.

The chain joins TRBV2 to TRBJ1-4, with D possibly TRBD1 on 5 matching bases. Germline V gene lookup returns CDR1 SNHLY and CDR2 FYNNEI. The CDR3 is 16 amino acids. V was trimmed by 7 bases and J by 3 bases, leaving 18 bases between them. The CDR3 DNA is TGTGCCAGCAATACTCCCGCGCCGGGGGCTAATGAAAAACTGTTTTTT. Protein sequence: CASNTPAPGANEKLFF.

The chain joins TRBV28 to TRBJ2-1; 9 bases align to TRBD2. This CDR3 is built from 18 residues. Germline values: CDR1 MDHEN, CDR2 SYDVKM. Trimming took 6 bases from V and 3 from J; bases not matched to a gene: 15. The CDR3 region has the DNA TGTGCCAGCAGAAAACACGGGGGTAGCGGGAGAAACTACAATGAGCAGTTCTTC. Its translation: CASRKHGGSGRNYNEQFF.

V gene TRBV18 combines with J gene TRBJ1-2; the D gene is possibly TRBD1 (6 bases). V lost 4 bases and J lost 5, with 14 bases in between. This CDR3 region has 14 residues. Per the germline V gene, CDR1 is KGHSH and CDR2 is LQKENI. The CDR3 protein is CASSRGADQYGYTF. Written as DNA, the CDR3 is TGTGCCAGCTCACGGGGGGCGGACCAGTATGGCTACACCTTC.